This TCR beta chain is drawn from a study of blood T cells in healthy people across ages. Points on this clonotype: A junction boundary mismatches the germline segment, possibly from a read error.

The CDR3 has 15 amino acids. CDR1 and CDR2 from the germline V gene are SGHVS and FNYEAQ. Combining a sample-barcoded 5' primer with a J-beta primer mix, a second PCR ran for roughly 7 to 11 cycles. Every molecule of cDNA carried a tag from a template-switch adaptor with 12 random nucleotides. In TCRdb, the 5' RACE reads were re-called with MiXCR into one record per CDR3 protein. The sample carries about 1.1 million distinct CDR3 sequences, roughly two fifths recorded once. The specimen sequenced was blood. The receptor comes from a man younger than 30 in good health. The rearrangement links TRBV7-6 to TRBJ2-1, with D uncertain. This CDR3 reads CTSSLEYRAVNEQFF. CDR3 bases: TGTACCAGCAGCTTAGAGTACCGGGCCGTAAATGAGCAGTTCTTC.